Shown below are 24 T cell receptor beta chains from a single sample sequenced in a study of T cells after yellow fever vaccination. TCRdb re-called the 5' RACE reads through MiXCR, storing one row per CDR3 protein. The sample lists about 550,000 distinct CDR3 sequences, 19% seen once, with roughly an eighth in the top ten. This specimen consisted of PBMCs, obtained 15 days after the yellow fever booster vaccination. These receptors were taken from a man aged 30-40 years who received the YFV17D yellow fever vaccine.

V gene TRBV7-2 combines with J gene TRBJ2-3, with D possibly TRBD1 on 6 matching bases. The CDR3 is 14 amino acids. Germline values: CDR1 SGHTA, CDR2 FQGNSA. Trimming pared 8 bases from V and 2 bases from J, leaving 14 bases between. CDR3 residues: CASGTGGTTDTQYF. The CDR3, as DNA: TGTGCCAGCGGCACTGGGGGCACCACAGATACGCAGTATTTT.

This clonotype was picked up a small number of times. J is TRBJ2-1 and V is TRBV15, with TRBD1 matching 8 bases. Trimming removed 1 base from V and 10 bases from J; junction bases left unmatched: 12. The CDR3 has 16 residues. Germline V CDR1 and CDR2: LNHNV, YYDKDF (reference sequence). The CDR3 reads CATSRVGQGVGEEQFF. The CDR3 bases are TGTGCCACCAGCAGAGTTGGACAGGGTGTGGGGGAGGAGCAGTTCTTC.

The chain has TRBV5-1 and TRBJ2-2; weak D call: TRBD2 (5 bases). CDR3 length: 14 amino acids. Between the trimmed V and J ends, which lost 5 bases and 0 bases, there was a span of 8 bases. In germline, CDR1 is SGHRS, CDR2 YFSETQ. CDR3 sequence (DNA): TGCGCCAGCAGGCCCGGGACGAACACCGGGGAGCTGTTTTTT. This translates into CASRPGTNTGELFF.

This clonotype has only a few counts. The chain uses TRBV20-1 and TRBJ2-7; tentative D call: TRBD1 (6 bases). This CDR3 contains 12 residues. Looked up from germline, CDR1 is DFQATT and CDR2 is SNEGSKA (reference sequence). V shed 3 bases and J shed 3 bases, with 9 bases lying between them. The CDR3, as DNA: TGCAGTGCTAGTGGACAGCTCTACGAGCAGTACTTC. Translating it yields CSASGQLYEQYF.

The V gene is TRBV6-1, the J gene TRBJ2-7; 11 bases map to TRBD2. V gave up 5 bases and J gave up 0 bases; unmatched junction bases: 3. This CDR3 region has 15 residues. Germline-derived CDR1 and CDR2 are MNHNS and SASEGT. The CDR3 region is CASSITSGSSYEQYF. The CDR3 nucleotides read TGTGCCAGCAGTATCACTAGCGGGAGCTCCTACGAGCAGTACTTC.

This clonotype came up a few times. The rearrangement links TRBV10-3 to TRBJ2-7; 14 bases match TRBD2. CDR3 size: 20 residues. Germline CDR1 is ENHRY and CDR2 is SYGVKD. The J segment lost 3 bases and the V segment lost 4 bases, leaving 17 bases of the junction unmatched. The CDR3 is CAISGGSRAGLAGGYYEQYF. CDR3 bases: TGTGCCATCAGTGGTGGATCTAGGGCTGGACTAGCGGGAGGATACTACGAGCAGTACTTC.

This clonotype was observed a handful of times. V and J are TRBV7-4 and TRBJ2-1, with TRBD2 matching over 7 bases. V lost 0 bases and J lost 3; bases outside the gene matches: 2. From germline, CDR1 is SGHVT and CDR2 SQSDAQ. This CDR3 comprises 15 residues. CDR3 loop: CASSLAGGNYNEQFF. DNA of the CDR3: TGTGCCAGCAGCTTAGCGGGAGGGAACTACAATGAGCAGTTCTTC. Variable domain in full (rest from reference TRBV7-4 and TRBJ2-1): GAGVSQSPRYKVAKRGRDVALRCDSISGHVTLYWYRQTLGQGSEVLTYSQSDAQRDKSGRPSGRFSAERPERSVSTLKIQRTEQGDSAVYLCASSLAGGNYNEQFFGPGTRLTVL.

This clonotype has more than one count but fewer than ten. CDR3 nucleotides: TGTGCCAGCCTCGAAATACTCCGGGATTCTTTAGATACGCAGTATTTT. Residues: CASLEILRDSLDTQYF. The J gene is TRBJ2-3, the V gene TRBV6-4, with D possibly matching TRBD2 (5 bases). The CDR3 is made up of 16 amino acids. The V and J ends lost 8 bases and 5 bases respectively, with 23 bases between them. Per germline, CDR1 MRHNA and CDR2 SNTAGT.

The chain carries TRBV18 and TRBJ2-5; 13 bases line up with TRBD2. Germline values: CDR1 KGHSH, CDR2 LQKENI. With V trimmed by 3 bases and J by 1 base, 5 bases remained unmatched. The CDR3 totals 17 residues. The CDR3 reads CASSPGLAGIGQETQYF. The CDR3 coding sequence is TGTGCCAGCTCACCGGGACTAGCGGGAATAGGCCAAGAGACCCAGTACTTC.

This clonotype was detected only a few times. V gene TRBV7-9 combines with J gene TRBJ2-1; D unclear. Germline-derived CDR1 and CDR2 are SEHNR and FQNEAQ (reference sequence). CDR3 size: 14 residues. The V gene lost 6 bases and the J gene lost 4 bases, with 13 bases spanning the gap. CDR3 protein: CASSPAGEYNEQFF. The CDR3, as DNA: TGTGCCAGCAGTCCCGCTGGCGAATACAATGAGCAGTTCTTC.

There are a few counts of this clonotype. The chain is built from TRBV9 and TRBJ2-2; 7 nucleotides line up with TRBD1. Germline V gives CDR1 SGDLS, CDR2 YYNGEE. The CDR3 extends over 16 amino acids. The ends lost 4 bases at V and 5 bases at J; junction bases unmatched: 11. This CDR3 reads CASSPRGGEFTGELFF. As DNA, the CDR3 is TGTGCCAGCAGCCCCAGAGGGGGCGAATTTACCGGGGAGCTGTTTTTT.

This clonotype was observed at least ten times. The V and J genes are TRBV7-2 and TRBJ2-5; unclear D gene. The CDR3 sequence is 13 residues long. Trimming left V 3 bases short and J 0 bases short, with 5 bases between. Germline lookup yields CDR1 SGHTA and CDR2 FQGNSA. The CDR3 coding sequence is TGTGCCAGCAGCTTGGTGTACCAAGAGACCCAGTACTTC. Protein: CASSLVYQETQYF.

The chain is built from TRBV5-5 and TRBJ2-1; the match to TRBD2 covers 7 bases. Looked up from germline, CDR1 is SGHKS and CDR2 is YYEKEE (reference sequence). With 7 bases clipped from V and 5 bases from J, the junction kept 6 bases outside the gene matches. This CDR3 region has 13 residues. Written as DNA, the CDR3 is TGTGCCAGCGGGCGTCTAGCGGACAATGAGCAGTTCTTC. Translation: CASGRLADNEQFF.

The chain links TRBV9 to TRBJ2-1, with D uncertain. This CDR3 is built from 15 residues. V was clipped by 0 bases and J by 7 bases, with 14 bases between them. CDR1 is SGDLS, CDR2 YYNGEE, per germline. CDR3 nucleotide sequence: TGTGCCAGCAGCGTAGTAGAAGGTATTAATAATGAGCAGTTCTTC. Its protein product is CASSVVEGINNEQFF.

The chain uses TRBV20-1 and TRBJ2-3; TRBD2 agrees at 10 bases. The CDR3 consists of 15 residues. J lost 0 bases, V lost 1 base, and 1 base had no gene match. Germline CDR1 and CDR2: DFQATT and SNEGSKA (reference sequence). In DNA form, the CDR3 reads TGCAGTGCTAGAGTGACTAGCGGGAGCACAGATACGCAGTATTTT. This encodes CSARVTSGSTDTQYF.

The V call is TRBV5-5, the J call TRBJ1-1, with a weak D call TRBD1 (6 bases). Trimming pared 4 bases from V and 4 bases from J, leaving 14 bases between. The CDR3 is 14 residues long. CDR1 is SGHKS, CDR2 YYEKEE, per germline (reference sequence). CDR3 DNA sequence: TGTGCCAGCAGCCAAGCCACAGGGCCCACTGAAGCTTTCTTT. The encoded protein is CASSQATGPTEAFF.

This rearrangement joins TRBV28 to TRBJ2-1, with a weak D call TRBD1 (6 bases). Trimming pared 5 bases from V and 7 bases from J, leaving 12 bases between. The CDR3 spans 13 residues. Germline values: CDR1 MDHEN, CDR2 SYDVKM. In DNA form, the CDR3 reads TGTGCCAGCAGTCTCCGAAGGGGGAATGAGCAGTTCTTC. It yields the protein CASSLRRGNEQFF. The whole variable domain, filled in from reference TRBV28 and TRBJ2-1, reads DVKVTQSSRYLVKRTGEKVFLECVQDMDHENMFWYRQDPGLGLRLIYFSYDVKMKEKGDIPEGYSVSREKKERFSLILESASTNQTSMYLCASSLRRGNEQFFGPGTRLTVL.

V and J are TRBV9 and TRBJ2-1; 9 nucleotides line up with TRBD1. V lost 0 bases and J lost 0; bases outside the gene matches: 4. The CDR3 consists of 17 residues. CDR1 is SGDLS, CDR2 YYNGEE, per germline. CDR3 sequence: CASSVGTGASSYNEQFF. CDR3 in DNA: TGTGCCAGCAGCGTAGGGACAGGGGCAAGCTCCTACAATGAGCAGTTCTTC.

V is TRBV6-1 and J is TRBJ2-2, with a tentative D call TRBD2 (5 bases). The CDR3 sequence is 17 residues long. V lost 7 bases to trimming and J lost 1 base, with 19 bases between them. Looked up from germline, CDR1 is MNHNS and CDR2 is SASEGT. Written as DNA, the CDR3 is TGTGCCAGCACTCCACGCGCGAGCGGTATGAACACCGGGGAGCTGTTTTTT. Translating it yields CASTPRASGMNTGELFF.

V gene TRBV5-1 combines with J gene TRBJ2-3; TRBD2 aligns across 8 bases. The J segment lost 4 bases and the V segment lost 0 bases, leaving 10 bases of the junction unmatched. This CDR3 region has 17 residues. In germline, CDR1 is SGHRS, CDR2 YFSETQ. The CDR3 loop is CASSLAMGLGSADTQYF. Here the CDR3 DNA reads TGCGCCAGCAGCTTGGCCATGGGACTAGGGAGCGCAGATACGCAGTATTTT. The full variable domain, its missing parts supplied by reference TRBV5-1 and TRBJ2-3, is KAGVTQTPRYLIKTRGQQVTLSCSPISGHRSVSWYQQTPGQGLQFLFEYFSETQRNKGNFPGRFSGRQFSNSRSEMNVSTLELGDSALYLCASSLAMGLGSADTQYFGPGTRLTVL.

This rearrangement joins TRBV28 to TRBJ2-7; 9 bases match TRBD2. V dropped 7 bases and J dropped 4; count of bases not matched to a gene: 11. This CDR3 is built from 15 residues. Germline V gene sequence: CDR1 MDHEN, CDR2 SYDVKM. CDR3 DNA sequence: TGTGCCAGCAAACGGGGAGGGACTAGCCTTTACGAGCAGTACTTC. It encodes CASKRGGTSLYEQYF.

The V call is TRBV15, the J call TRBJ2-5, with D possibly matching TRBD2 (5 bases). Trimming took off 3 bases at V and 5 bases at J, with 19 bases between the two ends. Germline CDR1 LNHNV, CDR2 YYDKDF (reference sequence). The CDR3 loop spans 16 amino acids. CDR3 in DNA: TGTGCCACCAGCAGGCCACTGGACCCCGGGGTGGAGACCCAGTACTTC. Residues: CATSRPLDPGVETQYF. Drawing the rest from reference TRBV15 and TRBJ2-5, the complete variable domain is DAMVIQNPRYQVTQFGKPVTLSCSQTLNHNVMYWYQQKSSQAPKLLFHYYDKDFNNEADTPDNFQSRRPNTSFCFLDIRSPGLGDTAMYLCATSRPLDPGVETQYFGPGTRLLVL.

There are many counts of this clonotype. This CDR3 reads CASSFTGGNTEAFF. The DNA for the CDR3 is TGTGCCAGCAGCTTTACTGGGGGGAACACTGAAGCTTTCTTT. The chain combines TRBV5-6 with TRBJ1-1, with D perhaps matching TRBD1 (5 bases). Germline CDR1 is SGHDT and CDR2 is YYEEEE. Trimming took 2 bases from V and 1 from J, leaving 9 bases between them. The CDR3 is made up of 14 amino acids.

The CDR3 DNA sequence: TGCAGCTTTCGGACAGGGGGCACTGAAGCTTTCTTT. Protein sequence: CSFRTGGTEAFF. This chain links TRBV29-1 with TRBJ1-1; 10 bases match TRBD1. This CDR3 has 12 amino acids. V lost 8 bases to trimming and J lost 4 bases; unmatched junction nucleotides: 4. The germline CDR1 and CDR2 sequences are SQVTM and ANQGSEA.